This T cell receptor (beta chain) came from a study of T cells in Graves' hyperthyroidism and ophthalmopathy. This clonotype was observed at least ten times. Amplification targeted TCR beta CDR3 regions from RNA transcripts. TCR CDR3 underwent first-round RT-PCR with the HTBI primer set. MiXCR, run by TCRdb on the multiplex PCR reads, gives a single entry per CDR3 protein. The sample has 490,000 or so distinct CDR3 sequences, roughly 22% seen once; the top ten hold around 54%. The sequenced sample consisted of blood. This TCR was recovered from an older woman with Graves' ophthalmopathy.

The CDR3, as DNA: TGTGCCAGCAGGCGTACCGGGACAGCCAAAAACATTCAGTACTTC. Residues: CASRRTGTAKNIQYF. The chain recombines TRBV12-3 or TRBV12-4 with TRBJ2-4; D could derive from TRBD1 or TRBD2 (5 bases each). CDR3 length: 15 amino acids. Trimming shortened V by 6 bases and J by 0 bases, and 12 bases separated the two germline ends.